This passage covers 15 T cell receptor beta chains from one sample sequenced in a study of CD8 T cells in Susac syndrome. Reverse transcription of about 0.45 to 1 ug RNA was carried out with random hexamers. MiXCR, applied by TCRdb to the immunoSEQ multiplex PCR reads, yields one record per CDR3 protein. The sample yields approximately 220,000 distinct CDR3 sequences, 80% to 95% seen once. The sequencing input was CD8+ T cells from PBMCs. These receptors were taken from a human donor with multiple sclerosis.

The chain uses TRBV7-3 and TRBJ2-1; tentative D call: TRBD2 (5 bases). The V gene's germline CDR1 is SGHTA and CDR2 FQGTGA. V was pared by 5 bases and J by 8 bases, with 22 bases between. This CDR3 comprises 16 residues. The DNA of the CDR3 is TGTGCCAGCAGCAGGAGAGGGCTAGCCCCCTTGGATGAGCAGTTCTTC. Amino acid sequence: CASSRRGLAPLDEQFF. Variable domain in full (rest from reference TRBV7-3 and TRBJ2-1): GAGVSQTPSNKVTEKGKYVELRCDPISGHTALYWYRQSLGQGPEFLIYFQGTGAADDSGLPNDRFFAVRPEGSVSTLKIQRTERGDSAVYLCASSRRGLAPLDEQFFGPGTRLTVL.

This rearrangement joins TRBV20-1 to TRBJ2-7; unclear D gene. The CDR3 spans 13 residues. Trimming shortened V by 1 base and J by 4 bases, and 11 bases separated the two germline ends. From germline, CDR1 is DFQATT and CDR2 SNEGSKA (reference sequence). This CDR3 reads CSARGTYSYEQYF. The CDR3, as DNA: TGCAGTGCTAGAGGAACATACAGTTACGAGCAGTACTTC.

This rearrangement joins TRBV9 to TRBJ1-2, with D perhaps matching TRBD1 (5 bases). V dropped 0 bases and J dropped 6 bases, with 15 bases sitting between them. The germline CDR1 and CDR2 sequences are SGDLS and YYNGEE. The CDR3 has 15 residues. The CDR3 protein is CASSVVSGHTDGYTF. In nucleotides, the CDR3 is TGTGCCAGCAGCGTAGTTTCAGGGCATACCGATGGCTACACCTTC.

The V call is TRBV7-2, the J call TRBJ2-1; 10 positions agree with TRBD2. CDR1 is SGHTA and CDR2 is FQGNSA in the germline V gene. V lost 2 bases, J lost 4 bases, and 2 bases stayed unmatched. The CDR3 length is 15 residues. The CDR3 spells CASSLLAGDYNEQFF. The CDR3 DNA reads TGTGCCAGCAGCTTACTAGCGGGAGATTACAATGAGCAGTTCTTC. The full variable domain, with the rest looked up from reference TRBV7-2 and TRBJ2-1, is GAGVSQSPSNKVTEKGKDVELRCDPISGHTALYWYRQSLGQGLEFLIYFQGNSAPDKSGLPSDRFSAERTGGSVSTLTIQRTQQEDSAVYLCASSLLAGDYNEQFFGPGTRLTVL.

DNA for the CDR3: TGTGCCAGCAGCTCGGTAGCGGGGGCTAAAGAGACCCAGTACTTC. Translation: CASSSVAGAKETQYF. This chain joins TRBV5-4 and TRBJ2-5; 9 bases are shared with TRBD2. The V gene's germline CDR1 is SGHNT and CDR2 YYREEE (reference sequence). This CDR3 is 15 amino acids long. Losses at the gene ends were 3 bases for V and 3 bases for J; bases not matched to a gene: 6.

V and J are TRBV5-1 and TRBJ2-7; D is tentatively TRBD1 or TRBD2 (6 bases each). Between the trimmed V and J ends, which lost 4 bases and 3 bases, there was a span of 11 bases. The CDR3 contains 13 residues. Germline V gene sequence: CDR1 SGHRS, CDR2 YFSETQ. Written as DNA, the CDR3 is TGCGCCAGCAGCGGAGGGGGGATCTACGAGCAGTACTTC. This gives the protein CASSGGGIYEQYF.

The rearrangement joins TRBV11-3 to TRBJ1-6, with a weak D call TRBD1 (6 bases). This CDR3 has 15 amino acids. Looked up from germline, CDR1 is SGHNT and CDR2 is YENEEA. V was shortened by 7 bases and J by 0 bases, with 10 bases between the two germline ends. CDR3 bases: TGTGCCAGCACCACAGGGAGCTCCTATAATTCACCCCTCCACTTT. Translated: CASTTGSSYNSPLHF.

The rearrangement joins TRBV19 to TRBJ1-2, with a possible D match to TRBD1 (5 bases). CDR3 size: 17 residues. Deletions cut 4 bases from V and 4 bases from J, with 22 bases between. CDR1 and CDR2 from the germline V gene are LNHDA and SQIVND (reference sequence). In nucleotides, the CDR3 is TGTGCCAGTAGTAGGGGGTATTTGGAGGAAACCTTCTATGGCTACACCTTC. Its protein is CASSRGYLEETFYGYTF.

The CDR3 loop reads CASSLPPGGTEAFF. CDR3 nucleotides: TGTGCCAGCAGCTTGCCCCCTGGGGGCACTGAAGCTTTCTTT. V gene TRBV5-4 combines with J gene TRBJ1-1; TRBD1 is a possible D gene (5 bases). V lost 1 base, J lost 4 bases, and 11 bases lay in between. The CDR3 is 14 amino acids. Per germline, CDR1 SGHNT and CDR2 YYREEE (reference sequence). Full variable domain (outside the CDR3, taken from reference TRBV5-4 and TRBJ1-1): ETGVTQSPTHLIKTRGQQVTLRCSSQSGHNTVSWYQQALGQGPQFIFQYYREEENGRGNFPPRFSGLQFPNYSSELNVNALELDDSALYLCASSLPPGGTEAFFGQGTRLTVV.

This chain joins TRBV9 and TRBJ1-1, with 9 bases matching TRBD1. Per germline, CDR1 SGDLS and CDR2 YYNGEE. This CDR3 contains 15 residues. Unmatched junction bases numbered 8, after V lost 4 bases and J lost 4 bases. DNA of the CDR3: TGTGCCAGCAGCCTTACAGGGGGCGCGGGCACTGAAGCTTTCTTT. This gives the protein CASSLTGGAGTEAFF. Supplemented by reference TRBV9 and TRBJ1-1, the full variable domain reads DSGVTQTPKHLITATGQRVTLRCSPRSGDLSVYWYQQSLDQGLQFLIQYYNGEERAKGNILERFSAQQFPDLHSELNLSSLELGDSALYFCASSLTGGAGTEAFFGQGTRLTVV.

The chain employs TRBV2 and TRBJ2-3, with D hard to call. Looked up from germline, CDR1 is SNHLY and CDR2 is FYNNEI. The V gene lost 1 base and the J gene lost 1 base, with 9 bases spanning the gap. The CDR3 spans 15 residues. This chain's CDR3 is CASSEEEYRTDTQYF. The CDR3 DNA follows: TGTGCCAGCAGTGAAGAAGAGTACCGCACAGATACGCAGTATTTT.

The table lists this clonotype with a count of one. This rearrangement joins TRBV27 to TRBJ2-5; D may correspond to TRBD1 or TRBD2 (5 bases each). This CDR3 has 15 residues. Trimming pared 6 bases from V and 5 bases from J, leaving 19 bases between. Germline V gene data show CDR1 as MNHEY and CDR2 as SMNVEV (reference sequence). CDR3 coding DNA: TGTGCCAGCAGAGAACACGGGGCTGATTTGGAGACCCAGTACTTC. This encodes CASREHGADLETQYF.

This clonotype was observed a single time. The genes are TRBV7-9 and TRBJ2-5, with D perhaps TRBD1 (6 bases). V was clipped by 4 bases and J by 5 bases, with 14 bases between them. Germline loops: CDR1 SEHNR, CDR2 FQNEAQ (reference sequence). The CDR3 consists of 14 residues. CDR3 nucleotides: TGTGCCAGCAGCTCCCGACAGGATCAGGAGACCCAGTACTTC. Residues: CASSSRQDQETQYF.

The V call is TRBV20-1, the J call TRBJ2-1; the match to TRBD2 covers 13 bases. The V gene end was trimmed by 2 bases and the J gene end by 0 bases; junction bases not matched to a gene: 10. Germline CDR1 DFQATT, CDR2 SNEGSKA (reference sequence). This CDR3 contains 19 residues. The DNA for the CDR3 is TGCAGTGCTAGACTCGGACTAGCGGGAGCGATGGGCTCCTACAATGAGCAGTTCTTC. This codes for CSARLGLAGAMGSYNEQFF.

This sequence joins TRBV6-2 or TRBV6-3 and TRBJ2-7; the match to TRBD2 covers 8 bases. Germline CDR1 reads MNHEY; CDR2 reads SVGEGT. J gave up 2 bases and V 2 bases, and 8 bases lay outside the gene matches. This CDR3 has 16 residues. The CDR3 nucleotides are TGTGCCAGCAGTTACCCGGGACTAGTAGCCCCCTACGAGCAGTACTTC. Its protein is CASSYPGLVAPYEQYF.